This TCR beta chain was found in a study of human T cells and chemical hapten exposure. Regarding the study as a whole: Expanded TCRs were compared with controls, and the expanded TCRs formed significantly more large CDR3 similarity clusters.

Germline values: CDR1 SGHVS, CDR2 FQNEAQ. Unmatched junction bases numbered 21, after V lost 3 bases and J lost 7 bases. The CDR3 has 20 amino acids. TCRdb independently ran MiXCR on the RACE reads; one entry per CDR3 protein. Of approximately 50,000 distinct CDR3 sequences listed, around 11% are singletons. Regarding time point: pre-sensitization, week 0. Stated treatment: therapeutic diphenylcyclopropenone sensitization with weekly scalp DPC. This clonotype has more than one count but fewer than ten. The antigen is undetermined. The J gene is TRBJ2-7, the V gene TRBV7-8, with TRBD2 matching over 13 bases. The starting material was whole blood, obtained in connection with sensitization to the hapten diphenylcyclopropenone (DPC). This receptor was identified in a middle-aged woman with alopecia areata. Some clones in this sample may be carry-over from other donors' samples. The DNA for the CDR3 is TGTGCCAGCAGCTTTTCGGCTACGACCCGGACTAGCGGGAGACCAGAAGAGCAGTACTTC. Translation gives CASSFSATTRTSGRPEEQYF.